This entry describes one T cell receptor (beta chain). Its antigen is unidentified. Trimming left V 10 bases short and J 9 bases short, with 16 bases between. This CDR3 comprises 12 residues. The germline CDR1 and CDR2 sequences are MGHDK and SYGVNS. The data derive from a study of T cells in localized non-small cell lung cancer. Study outcomes and limitations: The study sequenced only one region of the tumor. As a result, intratumor heterogeneity could not be excluded and remains possible. Within adjacent lung there appeared a median approximately 60 of the top 100 tumor clones. Density of T cells in blood, when higher, went with longer overall survival. Exceeding tumor, uninvolved adjacent lung had the highest T cell clonality.

TCRdb keeps only in-frame clones here, not all; method: immunoSEQ multiplex PCR. The sample carries about 28,000 clones, around 93% recorded once. The sample consisted of peripheral blood, taken before any cancer treatment. This chain links TRBV25-1 with TRBJ1-5, with D perhaps matching TRBD1 (5 bases). The clonotype originates from a female donor older than 55 with stage I lung adenocarcinoma. CDR3 sequence: CATAAGRGPQHF. CDR3 in DNA: TGTGCCACAGCGGCAGGGCGAGGGCCCCAGCATTTT.